The 28 T cell receptor beta chains reported below all come from one sample, sequenced in a study of vaccination and CD4 T cells after COVID-19. Treatment indicated: approximately 9-day PBMC culture with coronavirus spike peptide pools or control peptides (ViraFEST assay). CD4+ T-cell collection from the unexposed donor predated the COVID-19 pandemic (2011-2018). Their specific antigens are unknown. Scientists ran DNA taken from cultured CD4+ T cells through the Oncomine TCR Beta short-read assay for sequencing. TCRdb reprocessed the PCR reads with MiXCR, giving one entry per CDR3 protein. The sample has some 7,400 distinct CDR3 sequences; approximately 37% are singletons. The sample was CD4+ T cells from blood, cultured in vitro. The origin of the receptors is a human donor in good health.

This clonotype turned up a few times. V is TRBV27 and J is TRBJ1-3; D unclear. In germline, CDR1 is MNHEY, CDR2 SMNVEV (reference sequence). The CDR3 has 13 amino acids. Trimming shortened V by 2 bases and J by 0 bases, and 2 bases separated the two germline ends. The CDR3 loop reads CASSLVSGNTIYF. DNA for the CDR3: TGTGCCAGCAGTTTAGTCTCTGGAAACACCATATATTTT.

The gene calls are TRBV6-2 or TRBV6-3 and TRBJ2-5, with a tentative D call TRBD2 (6 bases). The germline V gene encodes CDR1 MNHEY and CDR2 SVGEGT. CDR3 length: 16 amino acids. The V and J ends lost 6 bases and 2 bases respectively, with 19 bases between them. CDR3 in amino acids: CASSIPPGSLQETQYF. In DNA form, the CDR3 reads TGTGCCAGCAGCATCCCCCCCGGGAGTTTACAAGAGACCCAGTACTTC.

This clonotype has only a few counts. The chain recombines TRBV6-5 with TRBJ1-3; no firm D call. The CDR3 loop spans 16 amino acids. Per the germline V gene, CDR1 is MNHEY and CDR2 is SVGAGI. V lost 2 bases to trimming and J lost 2 bases, with 13 bases between them. The CDR3 sequence: CASSYGWSRTGNTIYF. CDR3 DNA: TGTGCCAGCAGTTACGGTTGGAGCCGAACTGGAAACACCATATATTTT.

This clonotype was detected only a few times. V usage is TRBV19 and J usage is TRBJ2-2; D might be TRBD1 (6 bases). The CDR3 length is 15 residues. Looked up from germline, CDR1 is LNHDA and CDR2 is SQIVND (reference sequence). Trimming pared 3 bases from V and 3 bases from J, leaving 11 bases between. CDR3 nucleotides: TGTGCCAGTAGTATGTGGCAGGGGTACACCGGGGAGCTGTTTTTT. Translated: CASSMWQGYTGELFF.

In this sample, this clonotype turned up a few times. The chain combines TRBV6-5 with TRBJ1-1; 11 nucleotides align to TRBD1. With V trimmed by 4 bases and J by 4 bases, 8 bases remained unmatched. The CDR3 loop spans 16 amino acids. Germline lookup yields CDR1 MNHEY and CDR2 SVGAGI. The CDR3 loop reads CASSSPGQGGGTEAFF. Here the CDR3 DNA reads TGTGCCAGCAGTTCGCCGGGACAGGGGGGTGGCACTGAAGCTTTCTTT.

The V and J genes are TRBV6-5 and TRBJ2-7; TRBD1 matches at 9 bases. The CDR3 length is 15 residues. From germline, CDR1 is MNHEY and CDR2 SVGAGI. The J segment lost 6 bases and the V segment lost 0 bases, leaving 6 bases of the junction unmatched. The DNA for the CDR3 is TGTGCCAGCAGTTACTCCGGACAGGGGAGGTCCGAGCAGTACTTC. Protein product: CASSYSGQGRSEQYF.

CDR3 amino acids: CASSQDDGQGGQPQHF. The CDR3 DNA reads TGCGCCAGCAGCCAAGATGATGGGCAGGGTGGTCAGCCCCAGCATTTT. The chain is built from TRBV4-1 and TRBJ1-5, with a tentative D call TRBD1 (5 bases). V lost 0 bases and J lost 6, with 15 bases in between. CDR1 is MGHRA, CDR2 YSYEKL, per germline. This CDR3 is built from 16 residues.

V and J are TRBV7-2 and TRBJ2-2, with D tentatively TRBD2 (5 bases). This CDR3 spans 16 amino acids. The germline gives CDR1 SGHTA, CDR2 FQGNSA. V lost 1 base, J lost 9 bases, and 18 bases lay in between. The CDR3 reads CASSLDGPGSGRELFF. The CDR3 nucleotides are TGTGCCAGCAGCTTAGATGGCCCGGGAAGTGGCCGGGAGCTGTTTTTT.

The V and J genes are TRBV14 and TRBJ2-7; D gene ambiguous. Deletions cut 0 bases from V and 2 bases from J, with 5 bases between. From germline, CDR1 is SGHDN and CDR2 FVKESK. CDR3 length equals 13 residues. The CDR3 DNA is TGTGCCAGCAGCCAAGATTTCGCCTACGAGCAGTACTTC. Translated: CASSQDFAYEQYF.

This clonotype was detected a few times. The chain uses TRBV19 and TRBJ1-2; possible D gene TRBD1, 6 bases. V was clipped by 3 bases and J by 8 bases, with 16 bases between them. The CDR3 sequence is 14 residues long. The germline CDR1 and CDR2 sequences are LNHDA and SQIVND (reference sequence). CDR3 nucleotides: TGTGCCAGTAGTATTATGGGGGCTTCGGGAGGCTACACCTTC. As protein: CASSIMGASGGYTF.

The chain links TRBV7-9 to TRBJ2-3, with D possibly matching TRBD1 (5 bases). The germline CDR1 and CDR2 sequences are SEHNR and FQNEAQ (reference sequence). V lost 4 bases and J 2 bases, leaving 10 bases between the germline ends. The CDR3 runs to 14 residues. CDR3 in amino acids: CASSSRQNTDTQYF. The CDR3 DNA is TGTGCCAGCAGCTCACGACAGAACACAGATACGCAGTATTTT.

The chain carries TRBV19 and TRBJ1-5; TRBD1 might be the D (6 bases). This CDR3 region has 16 residues. Germline CDR1 is LNHDA and CDR2 is SQIVND (reference sequence). V lost 7 bases and J 0 bases, leaving 16 bases between the germline ends. The chain's CDR3 is CASNPGGLFSNQPQHF. The CDR3 DNA reads TGTGCCAGTAACCCGGGGGGCTTGTTTAGCAATCAGCCCCAGCATTTT.

The V and J genes are TRBV6-2 or TRBV6-3 and TRBJ1-5; a possible D gene is TRBD1 (5 bases). From germline, CDR1 is MNHEY and CDR2 SVGEGT. Trimming pared 0 bases from V and 2 bases from J, leaving 17 bases between. This CDR3 has 18 amino acids. This chain's CDR3 is CASSYSGVTRDGNQPQHF. In DNA form, the CDR3 reads TGTGCCAGCAGTTACTCAGGAGTCACCCGGGACGGCAATCAGCCCCAGCATTTT.

The chain carries TRBV7-2 and TRBJ2-2; 11 bases agree with TRBD2. CDR3 length: 17 residues. Germline V gives CDR1 SGHTA, CDR2 FQGNSA. Trimming at V came to 4 bases and at J to 7 bases, leaving 11 bases not matched to a gene. CDR3 region: CASSSTISGGANGELFF. The DNA of the CDR3 is TGTGCCAGCAGCTCGACAATTAGCGGGGGGGCTAACGGGGAGCTGTTTTTT.

The chain couples TRBV6-2 or TRBV6-3 to TRBJ1-4; 7 bases align to TRBD1. The CDR3 contains 13 residues. CDR1 and CDR2 (germline): MNHEY, SVGEGT. Trimming took 6 bases from V and 7 from J; bases not matched to a gene: 5. The CDR3 DNA reads as TGTGCCAGCAGAACGACAGGGAGTGAAAAACTGTTTTTT. Amino acid sequence: CASRTTGSEKLFF.

The V call is TRBV9, the J call TRBJ2-5; D assignment may be TRBD1 or TRBD2 (7 bases each). CDR3 size: 15 residues. The ends were cut back, 0 bases at V and 7 bases at J, with 16 bases in the middle. CDR1 and CDR2 (germline): SGDLS, YYNGEE. Written as DNA, the CDR3 is TGTGCCAGCAGCGTAGGGGAGGGGGCCAGGTGGACCCAGTACTTC. Amino acid sequence: CASSVGEGARWTQYF.

The gene calls are TRBV7-2 and TRBJ1-3, with 9 bases fitting TRBD1. The length of the CDR3 is 16 residues. The ends lost 0 bases at V and 4 bases at J; junction bases unmatched: 4. Germline loops: CDR1 SGHTA, CDR2 FQGNSA. For the CDR3, the DNA is TGTGCCAGCAGCTTAGCCGGACAGGGGACGGGAAACACCATATATTTT. It encodes CASSLAGQGTGNTIYF. Full variable domain (missing parts from reference TRBV7-2 and TRBJ1-3): GAGVSQSPSNKVTEKGKDVELRCDPISGHTALYWYRQSLGQGLEFLIYFQGNSAPDKSGLPSDRFSAERTGGSVSTLTIQRTQQEDSAVYLCASSLAGQGTGNTIYFGEGSWLTVV.

The CDR3 protein is CASSQDGAYTIYF. CDR3 nucleotide sequence: TGCGCCAGCAGCCAAGACGGGGCCTACACCATATATTTT. This rearrangement joins TRBV4-1 to TRBJ1-3; TRBD1 might be the D (5 bases). There are 13 residues in the CDR3. From germline, CDR1 is MGHRA and CDR2 YSYEKL. The V gene lost 0 bases and the J gene lost 8 bases, with 8 bases spanning the gap.

The rearrangement uses TRBV7-9 and TRBJ1-2; no definite D call. The V gene's germline CDR1 is SEHNR and CDR2 FQNEAQ (reference sequence). The CDR3 extends over 11 amino acids. Trimming shortened V by 5 bases and J by 5 bases, and 6 bases separated the two germline ends. CDR3 sequence reads: CASSATYGYTF. In DNA form, the CDR3 reads TGTGCCAGCAGCGCGACTTATGGCTACACCTTC.

The chain combines TRBV19 with TRBJ2-3, with 12 positions matching TRBD2. Germline assignment: CDR1 LNHDA and CDR2 SQIVND (reference sequence). The CDR3 is 16 residues long. V lost 5 bases and J lost 3; bases outside the gene matches: 6. CDR3 nucleotides: TGTGCCAGTAGTCCCCGGACTAGCGGGGCGACAGATACGCAGTATTTT. Translating it yields CASSPRTSGATDTQYF. The variable domain in full, completed from reference TRBV19 and TRBJ2-3, reads DGGITQSPKYLFRKEGQNVTLSCEQNLNHDAMYWYRQDPGQGLRLIYYSQIVNDFQKGDIAEGYSVSREKKESFPLTVTSAQKNPTAFYLCASSPRTSGATDTQYFGPGTRLTVL.

This clonotype turned up a few times. The CDR3 region is CATSRGTAGYTF. The CDR3 DNA reads as TGTGCCACCAGCAGGGGGACGGCTGGCTACACCTTC. The rearrangement uses TRBV15 and TRBJ1-2, with TRBD1 as a possible D gene (5 bases). Germline CDR1 LNHNV, CDR2 YYDKDF (reference sequence). With 3 bases removed from V and 7 bases from J, the gap between germline ends came to 9 bases. The CDR3 is 12 amino acids.

In this sample, this clonotype turned up a few times. The rearrangement uses TRBV6-1 and TRBJ2-2; tentative D call: TRBD1 (6 bases). Deletions cut 0 bases from V and 6 bases from J, with 8 bases between. CDR3 length equals 14 residues. Germline V gene lookup returns CDR1 MNHNS and CDR2 SASEGT. CDR3 residues: CASSEAHRAGELFF. DNA of the CDR3: TGTGCCAGCAGTGAAGCCCACAGGGCCGGGGAGCTGTTTTTT.

This chain joins TRBV20-1 and TRBJ2-4, with 13 bases fitting TRBD2. Germline V gene sequence: CDR1 DFQATT, CDR2 SNEGSKA (reference sequence). The V and J ends lost 6 bases and 6 bases, in that order; junction bases with no gene match: 17. CDR3 length equals 18 residues. The CDR3 loop is CSALRLAGGTGVGNIQYF. The CDR3 DNA follows: TGCAGTGCACTCAGACTAGCGGGAGGCACTGGGGTGGGAAACATTCAGTACTTC.

This rearrangement joins TRBV12-3 or TRBV12-4 to TRBJ1-1; TRBD1 might be the D (5 bases). The CDR3 extends over 16 amino acids. Trimming removed 6 bases from V and 0 bases from J, with 17 bases in between. The CDR3 protein is CASRYNRPRMNTEAFF. The CDR3 nucleotides read TGTGCCAGCAGGTATAACAGGCCCAGGATGAACACTGAAGCTTTCTTT.

This clonotype appeared a few times. The gene calls are TRBV20-1 and TRBJ2-5, with 9 bases that match TRBD2. From germline, CDR1 is DFQATT and CDR2 SNEGSKA (reference sequence). This CDR3 has 16 amino acids. V lost 3 bases, J lost 5 bases, and 13 bases stayed unmatched. The CDR3 DNA sequence: TGCAGTGCTAGTCTGTATGCGGGGGGGCCGTGGGAGACCCAGTACTTC. It is translated as CSASLYAGGPWETQYF.

The chain combines TRBV6-1 with TRBJ1-5, with D possibly matching TRBD1 (6 bases). The germline V and J ends were trimmed by 6 bases and 2 bases, with 14 bases remaining between them. The CDR3 is 15 residues long. From germline, CDR1 is MNHNS and CDR2 SASEGT. CDR3 sequence reads: CASRGAGHRNQPQHF. The CDR3 DNA follows: TGTGCCAGCAGAGGGGCGGGACACCGCAATCAGCCCCAGCATTTT.

This clonotype rates as medium-sized. V usage is TRBV7-2 and J usage is TRBJ2-3; D uncertain. Germline assignment: CDR1 SGHTA and CDR2 FQGNSA. Trimming stripped 4 bases from V and 0 bases from J, with 2 bases between. The CDR3 loop spans 12 amino acids. This CDR3 reads CASSSSTDTQYF. The CDR3 coding sequence is TGTGCCAGCAGCTCTAGCACAGATACGCAGTATTTT.

The V call is TRBV29-1, the J call TRBJ1-2, with D possibly matching TRBD1 (5 bases). The CDR3 has 12 residues. V was trimmed by 6 bases and J by 3 bases, leaving 11 bases between them. Germline CDR1 SQVTM, CDR2 ANQGSEA. The CDR3 region is CSVGRGDYGYTF. The CDR3 bases are TGCAGCGTGGGGAGGGGAGACTATGGCTACACCTTC.